The 15 T cell receptor beta chains presented below share a single source sample, sequenced in a study of T-cell reconstitution after alpha-beta-depleted transplantation in children. TCRbeta library construction was performed incorporating unique molecular identifiers. MiXCR was run by TCRdb on the PCR reads, yielding one entry per CDR3 protein. Among about 300,000 distinct CDR3 sequences listed, around 9.1% were seen once. Here the sequenced sample was PBMCs, taken before TCRalphabeta/CD19-depleted stem cell transplant. The receptors were sampled from a boy younger than two with acute myeloid leukemia, due to receive a stem cell transplant.

This clonotype has just a few counts. The chain combines TRBV20-1 with TRBJ2-2; 12 nucleotides agree with TRBD2. The germline V gene has CDR1 DFQATT and CDR2 SNEGSKA (reference sequence). This CDR3 is 18 amino acids long. The junction had 6 bases not matched to a gene; V was cut back by 0 bases and J by 1 base. CDR3 residues: CSARDPRTSGKNTGELFF. The CDR3 DNA reads TGCAGTGCTAGAGACCCACGGACTAGCGGGAAGAACACCGGGGAGCTGTTTTTT.

The V and J genes are TRBV7-3 and TRBJ1-6; D not certain. Germline values: CDR1 SGHTA, CDR2 FQGTGA. The CDR3 is 14 residues long. The germline V and J ends were trimmed by 3 bases and 1 base, with 4 bases remaining between them. CDR3 amino acids: CASSFGSYNSPLHF. CDR3 sequence (DNA): TGTGCCAGCAGCTTCGGGTCCTATAATTCACCCCTCCACTTT.

The sample holds many counts of this clonotype. This chain uses TRBV18 with TRBJ2-7; 9 bases match TRBD1. The CDR3 consists of 13 residues. Germline CDR1 and CDR2: KGHSH and LQKENI. V lost 7 bases to trimming and J lost 4 bases; unmatched junction nucleotides: 5. This chain's CDR3 is CASFAGTGYEQYF. CDR3 DNA: TGTGCCAGCTTTGCCGGGACAGGGTACGAGCAGTACTTC.

The chain uses TRBV10-2 and TRBJ1-5, with D unclear. Germline-derived CDR1 and CDR2 are WSHSY and SAAADI. Trimming removed 2 bases at V and 7 bases at J, with 12 bases between. The CDR3 consists of 14 residues. The CDR3 DNA sequence: TGCGCCAGCAGTGAGGGTCTTCCGGGCCAGCCCCAGCATTTT. Encoded protein: CASSEGLPGQPQHF.

This clonotype was observed a few times. J is TRBJ2-7 and V is TRBV20-1, with 9 bases fitting TRBD1. From germline, CDR1 is DFQATT and CDR2 SNEGSKA (reference sequence). The CDR3 extends over 10 amino acids. The CDR3 region is CSGQGREQYF. CDR3 coding DNA: TGCAGCGGACAGGGGCGCGAGCAGTACTTC.

Comments on this clonotype: A much larger clone sits a single nucleotide away, making a read error possible. The chain employs TRBV15 and TRBJ2-1; weak D call: TRBD1 (6 bases). Deletions cut 8 bases from V and 6 bases from J, with 17 bases between. CDR3 length: 14 amino acids. CDR1 LNHNV and CDR2 YYDKDF come from the germline V gene (reference sequence). The DNA for the CDR3 is TGTGCCACCCGTGGCAGGGGATGCGGCAATGAGCAGTTCTTC. Its protein is CATRGRGCGNEQFF.

V gene TRBV20-1 combines with J gene TRBJ1-2; 10 positions agree with TRBD1. Per germline, CDR1 DFQATT and CDR2 SNEGSKA (reference sequence). This CDR3 comprises 13 residues. Unmatched junction bases numbered 2, after V lost 5 bases and J lost 2 bases. As DNA, the CDR3 is TGCAGTGCTCCGGGACAGGGGAACTATGGCTACACCTTC. It is translated as CSAPGQGNYGYTF.

The rearrangement uses TRBV20-1 and TRBJ2-1; 8 nucleotides agree with TRBD1. This CDR3 has 14 residues. From germline, CDR1 is DFQATT and CDR2 SNEGSKA (reference sequence). The ends lost 6 bases at V and 1 base at J; junction bases unmatched: 5. Here the CDR3 DNA reads TGCAGTGCGCCACAGGGGGTATCCTACAATGAGCAGTTCTTC. This gives the protein CSAPQGVSYNEQFF.

In its sample, this clonotype was seen many times. V usage is TRBV12-3 or TRBV12-4 and J usage is TRBJ2-4; 10 bases agree with TRBD1. The V segment lost 6 bases and the J segment 7 bases; nucleotides outside the gene matches: 3. The CDR3 runs to 13 residues. CDR3 amino acids: CASRRTGGNIQYF. The CDR3 DNA sequence: TGTGCCAGCAGGAGGACAGGGGGGAACATTCAGTACTTC.

Ten or more counts support this clonotype. The chain combines TRBV20-1 with TRBJ1-2; D remains unclear. The V and J ends lost 0 bases and 4 bases respectively, with 15 bases between them. There are 15 residues in the CDR3. Germline V gene sequence: CDR1 DFQATT, CDR2 SNEGSKA (reference sequence). The CDR3 loop is CSARDFGLFGYGYTF. In nucleotides, the CDR3 is TGCAGTGCTAGAGATTTTGGACTCTTTGGCTATGGCTACACCTTC.

The chain has TRBV7-3 and TRBJ2-2; D is possibly TRBD1 or TRBD2 (6 bases each). Trimming removed 1 base at V and 1 base at J, with 16 bases between. There are 18 residues in the CDR3. CDR1 and CDR2 (germline): SGHTA, FQGTGA. CDR3 nucleotides: TGTGCCAGCAGCTTAATAGGGGCCGGGGGCTTGAACACCGGGGAGCTGTTTTTT. Its protein product is CASSLIGAGGLNTGELFF.

The gene calls are TRBV3-1 and TRBJ2-7; TRBD2 matches 11 bases. V dropped 0 bases and J dropped 1; count of bases not matched to a gene: 5. The CDR3 runs 17 residues. The V gene's germline CDR1 is LGHDT and CDR2 YNNKEL (reference sequence). Written as DNA, the CDR3 is TGTGCCAGCAGCCAAGAACTAGCGGGAGTATATTCCTACGAGCAGTACTTC. This encodes CASSQELAGVYSYEQYF.

This clonotype has ten or more counts. The V and J genes are TRBV27 and TRBJ2-7; 11 nucleotides match TRBD1. The CDR3 length is 15 residues. With V trimmed by 5 bases and J by 1 base, 4 bases remained unmatched. CDR1 and CDR2 from the germline V gene are MNHEY and SMNVEV (reference sequence). The CDR3 DNA reads as TGTGCCAGCAGTGCCTGGGACAGGGGGTCCTACGAGCAGTACTTC. This translates into CASSAWDRGSYEQYF.

This clonotype was counted only a few times. This sequence joins TRBV10-3 and TRBJ1-1; D remains ambiguous. Trimming cost V 7 bases and J 2 bases, with 8 bases left between them. The CDR3 is 12 amino acids. CDR1 is ENHRY and CDR2 is SYGVKD in the germline V gene. This CDR3 reads CAIKTSNTEAFF. Written as DNA, the CDR3 is TGTGCCATCAAAACTTCCAACACTGAAGCTTTCTTT.

This chain links TRBV29-1 with TRBJ2-5; 12 bases are a match to TRBD2. Germline loops: CDR1 SQVTM, CDR2 ANQGSEA. Unmatched junction bases numbered 9, after V lost 6 bases and J lost 7 bases. The CDR3 has 14 residues. The CDR3, as DNA: TGCAGCGTGAGGCCTAGCGGGGGGGTTGTGACCCAGTACTTC. It translates to CSVRPSGGVVTQYF. The variable domain in full, completed from reference TRBV29-1 and TRBJ2-5, reads SAVISQKPSRDICQRGTSLTIQCQVDSQVTMMFWYRQQPGQSLTLIATANQGSEATYESGFVIDKFPISRPNLTFSTLTVSNMSPEDSSIYLCSVRPSGGVVTQYFGPGTRLLVL.